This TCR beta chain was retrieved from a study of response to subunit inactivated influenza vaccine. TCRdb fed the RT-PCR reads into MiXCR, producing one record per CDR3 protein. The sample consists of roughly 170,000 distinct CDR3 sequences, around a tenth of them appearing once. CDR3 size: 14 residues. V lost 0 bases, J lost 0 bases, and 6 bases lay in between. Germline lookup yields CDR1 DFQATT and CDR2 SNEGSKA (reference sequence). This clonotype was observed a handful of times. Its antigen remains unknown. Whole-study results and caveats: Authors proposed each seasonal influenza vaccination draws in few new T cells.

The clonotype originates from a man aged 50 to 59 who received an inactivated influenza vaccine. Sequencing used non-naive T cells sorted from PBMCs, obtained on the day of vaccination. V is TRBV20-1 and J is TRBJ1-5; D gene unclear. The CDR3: CSARDPDSNQPQHF. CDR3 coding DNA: TGCAGTGCTAGAGATCCGGATAGCAATCAGCCCCAGCATTTT.